Listed here is a single T cell receptor (beta chain). Its antigen is not known. V lost 5 bases to trimming and J lost 4 bases; unmatched junction nucleotides: 7. This CDR3 has 15 residues. CDR1 SNHLY and CDR2 FYNNEI come from the germline V gene. A multiplex PCR was run with 60 Vbeta primers and 13 Jbeta primers. Only in-frame clones appear in the TCRdb table, and some are missing; sequencing was by immunoSEQ multiplex PCR. The sample yields roughly 80,000 clones, around 70% seen once. The data derive from a study of cytomegalovirus exposure and HLA in healthy donors. The study's findings and limits: It was approximately 170 TCR beta chains that were listed as cytomegalovirus-associated.

Sample: PBMCs. This clonotype was sampled from a woman in her thirties or forties in good health and CMV-seropositive. The chain combines TRBV2 with TRBJ2-2, with 7 bases matching TRBD1. The CDR3 here is CASSPGQVSTGELFF. The CDR3 DNA reads TGTGCCAGCAGTCCAGGACAGGTTTCCACCGGGGAGCTGTTTTTT.